One T cell receptor beta chain is described in this entry. This clone has ten or more counts. The specificity of this receptor is unknown. No much larger clone is present one base from it, and per-base qualities are unavailable. Other DNA sequences of this sample code for an identical CDR3. The method was PCR. TCRdb shows the sequencer as Illumina HiSeq 4000. High-throughput sequencing was used to profile the TCR beta-chain CDR3 region of each patient. The original methods were these. CDR3 differences across clinicopathological groups were used to build a classifier for discriminating distant-metastatic papillary thyroid cancer patients. The Shannon index was used to measure repertoire diversity, and the Morisita-Horn index was used to measure how similar tumor and blood repertoires were. Clones were called with MiXCR by TCRdb after fastp trimmed the public reads at Q25, and only in-frame beta chains were retained. The V and J calls and clone size come from TCRdb's table, not from the authors' own analysis. This sample lists 30,000 to 40,000 clones; approximately 30% were detected once. The ten largest clonotypes hold about 7.2% of the sample.

The data originate from a study of metastatic and nonmetastatic thyroid tumors (dated by TCRdb to the early 2020s). Some background on the complete study: For patients with malignant and with benign thyroid disease, the researchers compared repertoires between peripheral blood samples and tumor or nodule tissue samples.

No treatment had been received by any patient before thyroid surgery. Using T-cell receptor beta sequencing, the researchers looked back retrospectively at clinical samples from patients, gathered between about 2011 and 2018. Study-wide conclusions, independent of this receptor: TCR beta diversity was reported as significantly higher in malignant tumors than in benign nodules, in both blood and tumor samples.

The specimen was blood. The origin of this receptor is a female donor with papillary thyroid cancer or a benign thyroid nodule (not recorded which). Some clones in this sample may be carry-over from other donors' samples.

The CDR3 in this case is CASSFELASYNEQFF. The DNA is TGTGCCAGCAGCTTCGAACTGGCGTCCTACAATGAGCAGTTCTTC. This sequence uses TRBV5-6 and TRBJ2-1; the D gene is not confidently resolved. The V end loses 2 bases and the J end loses 1 base, and a stretch of 10 bases separates them. The CDR3 sequence holds 15 residues, the cysteine and phenylalanine included. The only DNA kept is the CDR3, 45 bases in frame from the first base. CDR1 and CDR2 are read off the germline V gene as SGHDT and YYEEEE.